These 23 T cell receptor beta chains originate from one sample sequenced in a study of metastatic and nonmetastatic thyroid tumors. TCRdb ran MiXCR on the PCR reads. This sample has about 13,000 clones; around 35% occur once, and the top ten carry about 12%. No patient received treatment before thyroid surgery. Sequences were obtained from tumor tissue. These receptors were collected from a male donor with papillary thyroid cancer or a benign thyroid nodule (not recorded which). Some clones in this sample may be carry-over from other donors' samples.

This chain joins TRBV9 and TRBJ1-2; D possibly corresponds to TRBD1 (5 bases). The CDR3 has 13 residues. In germline, CDR1 is SGDLS, CDR2 YYNGEE. V was clipped by 2 bases and J by 4 bases, with 9 bases between them. CDR3 region: CASSVDGGYGYTF. DNA for the CDR3: TGTGCCAGCAGCGTGGATGGGGGCTATGGCTACACCTTC.

In its sample, this clone was seen a few times. The chain has TRBV6-5 and TRBJ1-1; D is undetermined. CDR1 is MNHEY and CDR2 is SVGAGI in the germline V gene. Trimming took 2 bases from V and 1 from J, leaving 14 bases between them. The CDR3 covers 16 residues. The CDR3 nucleotides read TGTGCCAGCAGTTACACCCGACAAGAACAGAACACTGAAGCTTTCTTT. Protein sequence: CASSYTRQEQNTEAFF.

This chain joins TRBV28 and TRBJ2-3; perhaps TRBD1 as D (5 bases). Germline V CDR1 and CDR2: MDHEN, SYDVKM. The length of the CDR3 is 12 residues. The ends were cut back, 5 bases at V and 7 bases at J, with 10 bases in the middle. The CDR3: CASSMQGYTQYF. The CDR3 bases are TGTGCCAGCAGTATGCAGGGTTATACGCAGTATTTT.

This chain connects TRBV30 to TRBJ2-7; D is ambiguous. In germline, CDR1 is GTSNPN, CDR2 SVGIG (reference sequence). Trimming took 2 bases from V and 6 from J, leaving 8 bases between them. The CDR3 runs 11 residues. The CDR3 sequence: CAWSISLEQYF. In nucleotides, the CDR3 is TGTGCCTGGAGTATTTCTCTCGAGCAGTACTTC.

This clone was detected a few times. The chain carries TRBV19 and TRBJ2-1; a possible D gene is TRBD1 (6 bases). Trimming shortened V by 7 bases and J by 4 bases, and 14 bases separated the two germline ends. The CDR3 has 14 amino acids. CDR1 LNHDA and CDR2 SQIVND come from the germline V gene (reference sequence). DNA for the CDR3: TGTGCCAGTAAAACCGGGACACCTTACAATGAGCAGTTCTTC. The encoded protein is CASKTGTPYNEQFF.

This clone was observed a handful of times. The same CDR3 also results from other DNA sequences found in this sample. J is TRBJ2-2 and V is TRBV6-1; TRBD1 aligns across 9 bases. Germline V lookup: CDR1 MNHNS, CDR2 SASEGT. After removal of 6 bases from V and 5 bases from J, the junction contained 7 bases not matched to a gene. The CDR3 sequence is 15 residues long. The CDR3 nucleotides read TGTGCCAGCAGGCCGGGACAGGGTATGACCGGGGAGCTGTTTTTT. Protein product: CASRPGQGMTGELFF.

This clone was found a few times. This chain joins TRBV11-2 and TRBJ2-7; D is ambiguous. Germline V lookup: CDR1 SGHAT, CDR2 FQNNGV. CDR3 length: 15 residues. The V gene lost 5 bases and the J gene lost 3 bases, with 17 bases spanning the gap. In nucleotides, the CDR3 is TGTGCCAGCAGCCCGAAGTCGGGCAGCTTCTACGAGCAGTACTTC. Protein sequence: CASSPKSGSFYEQYF.

This chain joins TRBV6-1 and TRBJ2-7; 8 bases fit TRBD1. The germline V gene has CDR1 MNHNS and CDR2 SASEGT. V trimming: 5 bases; J trimming: 5 bases; junction bases outside the gene matches: 11. The CDR3 contains 15 residues. The CDR3 region has the DNA TGTGCCAGCAGTTCCCGACAGGGGAATACCCACGAGCAGTACTTC. Protein sequence: CASSSRQGNTHEQYF.

The gene calls are TRBV20-1 and TRBJ1-2, with 7 bases identical to TRBD1. CDR1 is DFQATT, CDR2 SNEGSKA, per germline (reference sequence). The V gene end was trimmed by 5 bases and the J gene end by 4 bases; junction bases not matched to a gene: 16. The CDR3 has 16 residues. CDR3 region: CSAQDLSGQGVYGYTF. CDR3 bases: TGCAGTGCTCAGGACCTCAGCGGGCAGGGGGTCTATGGCTACACCTTC.

A few counts support this clone. The chain has TRBV12-3 or TRBV12-4 and TRBJ1-5; TRBD1 is a possible D gene (5 bases). The CDR3 is made up of 12 amino acids. V lost 7 bases and J lost 4, with 8 bases in between. The CDR3 DNA is TGTGCCAGCACGACAGCTAATCAGCCCCAGCATTTT. This sequence encodes CASTTANQPQHF.

By share of the sample, this clone is medium-sized. The J gene is TRBJ2-2, the V gene TRBV5-1, with 9 bases identical to TRBD1. The CDR3 runs to 15 residues. V gave up 6 bases and J gave up 4 bases; unmatched junction bases: 7. Germline values: CDR1 SGHRS, CDR2 YFSETQ. The chain's CDR3 is CASKGQGPSTGELFF. The CDR3 DNA is TGCGCCAGCAAGGGACAGGGACCTTCCACCGGGGAGCTGTTTTTT.

This clone is judged medium-sized. The V call is TRBV7-9, the J call TRBJ1-1; TRBD1 might be the D (6 bases). Between the trimmed V and J ends, which lost 5 bases and 7 bases, there was a span of 14 bases. The CDR3 loop spans 13 amino acids. CDR1 SEHNR and CDR2 FQNEAQ come from the germline V gene (reference sequence). The CDR3 DNA follows: TGTGCCAGCAGCCCGGGCTCGACAGGTGAAGCTTTCTTT. It codes for CASSPGSTGEAFF. Together with reference TRBV7-9 and TRBJ1-1, the CDR3 gives the full variable domain: DTGVSQNPRHKITKRGQNVTFRCDPISEHNRLYWYRQTLGQGPEFLTYFQNEAQLEKSRLLSDRFSAERPKGSFSTLEIQRTEQGDSAMYLCASSPGSTGEAFFGQGTRLTVV.

This clone has more than one count but fewer than ten. An end of the junction does not agree with germline; a read error may underlie this. The chain is built from TRBV2 and TRBJ1-1; no firm D call. The CDR3 loop spans 15 amino acids. Germline CDR1 reads SNHLY; CDR2 reads FYNNEI. This CDR3 reads CASSLHGRANTEALF. In DNA, the CDR3 is TGTGCCAGCAGCCTCCACGGACGGGCGAACACTGAAGCTTTATTT.

This clone is labeled as medium-sized (0.01 to 0.1%). The chain is built from TRBV28 and TRBJ2-7; 13 nucleotides line up with TRBD2. V shed 5 bases, J shed 4 bases, and the junction held 5 bases outside the gene matches. There are 15 residues in the CDR3. CDR1 and CDR2 from the germline V gene are MDHEN and SYDVKM. As DNA, the CDR3 is TGTGCCAGCAGTAAAATGACTAGCGGGAGGTACGAGCAGTACTTC. It translates to CASSKMTSGRYEQYF.

The chain has TRBV6-2 or TRBV6-3 and TRBJ2-7, with D possibly TRBD2 on 5 matching bases. Trimming cost V 8 bases and J 0 bases, with 11 bases left between them. The CDR3 loop spans 13 amino acids. From germline, CDR1 is MNHEY and CDR2 SVGEGT. Here the CDR3 DNA reads TGTGCCAGCCGAGGGAGTAGCTCCTACGAGCAGTACTTC. Protein sequence: CASRGSSSYEQYF.

This clone was recorded a few times. The CDR3 here is CASTTWGYNSPLHF. CDR3 DNA sequence: TGTGCCAGCACCACATGGGGTTACAATTCACCCCTCCACTTT. The chain joins TRBV6-1 to TRBJ1-6; D gene unclear. The CDR3 spans 14 residues. The V gene's germline CDR1 is MNHNS and CDR2 SASEGT. Trimming shortened V by 7 bases and J by 7 bases, and 14 bases separated the two germline ends.

This chain joins TRBV6-2 or TRBV6-3 and TRBJ2-3; D ambiguous. Germline loops: CDR1 MNHEY, CDR2 SVGEGT. This CDR3 region has 15 residues. The V end was cut by 4 bases, the J end by 3 bases, with 14 bases between. The CDR3 DNA is TGTGCCAGCAGTTGGGTGCACCAAGTTACAGATACGCAGTATTTT. Protein product: CASSWVHQVTDTQYF.

The gene calls are TRBV7-3 and TRBJ1-6; 8 bases are a match to TRBD1. The trim removed 4 bases at V and 6 bases at J, leaving 2 bases unmatched. CDR3 length: 14 residues. Germline lookup yields CDR1 SGHTA and CDR2 FQGTGA. The CDR3 region has the DNA TGTGCCAGCAGCTCCGGACAGGGTAATTCACCCCTCCACTTT. Amino acids: CASSSGQGNSPLHF.

CDR3 sequence: CASSLCRGGTEAFF. In DNA form, the CDR3 reads TGTGCCAGCAGCTTATGCAGGGGAGGGACTGAAGCTTTCTTT. This sequence joins TRBV7-7 and TRBJ1-1; D might be TRBD1 (6 bases). Deletions cut 2 bases from V and 5 bases from J, with 12 bases between. This CDR3 is 14 amino acids long. CDR1 SSHAT and CDR2 FNYEAQ come from the germline V gene (reference sequence). Looking up the rest from reference TRBV7-7 and TRBJ1-1 gives the full variable domain: GAGVSQSPRYKVTKRGQDVTLRCDPISSHATLYWYQQALGQGPEFLTYFNYEAQPDKSGLPSDRFSAERPEGSISTLTIQRTEQRDSAMYRCASSLCRGGTEAFFGQGTRLTVV.

The sample holds a few counts of this clone. The rearrangement uses TRBV2 and TRBJ2-7; 7 bases line up with TRBD2. The germline V gene has CDR1 SNHLY and CDR2 FYNNEI. The CDR3 extends over 15 amino acids. V lost 6 bases and J lost 3; bases outside the gene matches: 11. CDR3 loop: CASRSRWTRVYEQYF. The CDR3 DNA sequence: TGTGCCAGCAGAAGCCGTTGGACTAGGGTCTACGAGCAGTACTTC.

The CDR3 bases are TGTGCCAGCAGTGAAGTAGGGATGTCTGGGGCGTTCGTCCTGACTTTC. It translates to CASSEVGMSGAFVLTF. The chain joins TRBV6-1 to TRBJ2-6, with a weak D call TRBD1 (5 bases). The germline CDR1 and CDR2 sequences are MNHNS and SASEGT. The ends were cut back, 1 base at V and 12 bases at J, with 19 bases in the middle. There are 16 residues in the CDR3.

The chain combines TRBV3-1 with TRBJ2-1; 7 bases map to TRBD2. V was clipped by 3 bases and J by 10 bases; unmatched bases: 12. The CDR3 has 15 amino acids. From germline, CDR1 is LGHDT and CDR2 YNNKEL (reference sequence). The CDR3 sequence: CASSHSGGIGGEQFF. In DNA form, the CDR3 reads TGTGCCAGCAGCCATTCTGGGGGTATCGGGGGGGAGCAGTTCTTC.

This chain uses TRBV28 with TRBJ2-3; 9 nucleotides align to TRBD1. The CDR3 totals 16 residues. Germline CDR1 and CDR2: MDHEN and SYDVKM. V lost 3 bases and J lost 5; bases outside the gene matches: 9. CDR3 coding DNA: TGTGCCAGCAGTTTGGGACAGGGAGGTGTGGGAGATACGCAGTATTTT. Protein: CASSLGQGGVGDTQYF.